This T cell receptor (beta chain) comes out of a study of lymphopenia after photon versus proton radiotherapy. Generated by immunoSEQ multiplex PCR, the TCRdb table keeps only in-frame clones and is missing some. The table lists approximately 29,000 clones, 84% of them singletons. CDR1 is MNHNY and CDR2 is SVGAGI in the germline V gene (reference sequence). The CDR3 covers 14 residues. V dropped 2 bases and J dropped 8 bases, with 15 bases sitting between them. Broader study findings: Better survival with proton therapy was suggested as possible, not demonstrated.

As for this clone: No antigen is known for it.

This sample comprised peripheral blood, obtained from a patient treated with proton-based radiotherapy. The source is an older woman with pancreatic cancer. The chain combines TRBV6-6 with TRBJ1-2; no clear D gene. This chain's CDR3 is CASSYPASGIGYTF. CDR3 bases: TGTGCCAGCAGTTACCCGGCCAGTGGAATCGGCTACACCTTC.